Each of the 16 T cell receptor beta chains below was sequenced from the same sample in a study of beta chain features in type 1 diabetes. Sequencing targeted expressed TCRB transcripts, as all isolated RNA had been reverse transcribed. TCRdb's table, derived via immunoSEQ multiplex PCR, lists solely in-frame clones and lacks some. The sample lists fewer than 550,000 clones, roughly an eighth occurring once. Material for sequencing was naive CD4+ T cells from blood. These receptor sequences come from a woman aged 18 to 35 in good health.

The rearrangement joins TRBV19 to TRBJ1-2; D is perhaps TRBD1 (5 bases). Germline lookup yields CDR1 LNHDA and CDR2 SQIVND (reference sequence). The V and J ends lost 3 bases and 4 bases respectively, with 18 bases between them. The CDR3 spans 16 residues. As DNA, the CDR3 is TGTGCCAGTAGTATCCCAAACACCGGGACGGGCTATGGCTACACCTTC. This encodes CASSIPNTGTGYGYTF.

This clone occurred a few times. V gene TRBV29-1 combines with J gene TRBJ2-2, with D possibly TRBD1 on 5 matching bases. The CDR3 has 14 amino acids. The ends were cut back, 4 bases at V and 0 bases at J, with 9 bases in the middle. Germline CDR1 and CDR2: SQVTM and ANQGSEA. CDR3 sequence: CSVGQGANTGELFF. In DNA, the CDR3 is TGCAGCGTTGGCCAGGGCGCGAACACCGGGGAGCTGTTTTTT.

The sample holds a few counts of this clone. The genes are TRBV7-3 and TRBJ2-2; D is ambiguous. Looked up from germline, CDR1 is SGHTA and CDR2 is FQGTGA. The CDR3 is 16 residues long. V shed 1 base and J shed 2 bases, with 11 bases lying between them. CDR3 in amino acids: CASSLNQAFNTGELFF. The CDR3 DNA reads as TGTGCCAGCAGCTTAAACCAGGCCTTTAACACCGGGGAGCTGTTTTTT.

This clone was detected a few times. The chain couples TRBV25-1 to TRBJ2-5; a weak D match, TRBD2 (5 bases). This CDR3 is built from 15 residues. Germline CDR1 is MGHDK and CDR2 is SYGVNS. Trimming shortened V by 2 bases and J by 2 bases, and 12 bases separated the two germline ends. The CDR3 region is CASSEPRGRQETQYF. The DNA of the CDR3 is TGTGCCAGCAGTGAACCCCGAGGGCGACAAGAGACCCAGTACTTC.

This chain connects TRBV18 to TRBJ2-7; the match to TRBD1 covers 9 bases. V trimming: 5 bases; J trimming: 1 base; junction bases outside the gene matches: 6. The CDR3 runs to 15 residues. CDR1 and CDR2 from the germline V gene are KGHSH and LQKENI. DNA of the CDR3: TGTGCCAGCTCAAGGGGGACAGGGACATCCTACGAGCAGTACTTC. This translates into CASSRGTGTSYEQYF. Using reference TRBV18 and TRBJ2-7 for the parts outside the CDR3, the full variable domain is NAGVMQNPRHLVRRRGQEARLRCSPMKGHSHVYWYRQLPEEGLKFMVYLQKENIIDESGMPKERFSAEFPKEGPSILRIQQVVRGDSAAYFCASSRGTGTSYEQYFGPGTRLTVT.

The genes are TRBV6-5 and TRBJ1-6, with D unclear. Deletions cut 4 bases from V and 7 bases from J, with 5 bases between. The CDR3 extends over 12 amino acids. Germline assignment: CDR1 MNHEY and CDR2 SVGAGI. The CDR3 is CASSSVNSPLHF. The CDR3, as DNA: TGTGCCAGCAGTTCGGTGAATTCACCCCTCCACTTT.

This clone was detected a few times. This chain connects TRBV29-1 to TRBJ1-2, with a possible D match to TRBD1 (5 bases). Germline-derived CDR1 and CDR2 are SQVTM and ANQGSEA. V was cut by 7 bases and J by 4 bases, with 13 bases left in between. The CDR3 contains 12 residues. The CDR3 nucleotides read TGCAGCGCAGAACAGGTTTCCTATGGCTACACCTTC. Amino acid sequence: CSAEQVSYGYTF.

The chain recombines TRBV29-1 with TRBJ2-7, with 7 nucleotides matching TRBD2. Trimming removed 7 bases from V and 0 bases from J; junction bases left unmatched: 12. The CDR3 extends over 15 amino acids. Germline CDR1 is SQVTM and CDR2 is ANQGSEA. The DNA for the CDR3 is TGCAGCGGCGGCGGGGGTATCACTGGCTCCTACGAGCAGTACTTC. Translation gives CSGGGGITGSYEQYF.

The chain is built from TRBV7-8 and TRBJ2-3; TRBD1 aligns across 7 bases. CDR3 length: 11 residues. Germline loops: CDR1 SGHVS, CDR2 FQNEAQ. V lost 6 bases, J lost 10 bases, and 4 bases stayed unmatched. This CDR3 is CASRLQGPQYF. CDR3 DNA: TGTGCCAGCAGGTTACAGGGGCCGCAGTATTTT. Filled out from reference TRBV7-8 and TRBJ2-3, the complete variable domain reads GAGVSQSPRYKVAKRGQDVALRCDPISGHVSLFWYQQALGQGPEFLTYFQNEAQLDKSGLPSDRFFAERPEGSVSTLKIQRTQQEDSAVYLCASRLQGPQYFGPGTRLTVL.

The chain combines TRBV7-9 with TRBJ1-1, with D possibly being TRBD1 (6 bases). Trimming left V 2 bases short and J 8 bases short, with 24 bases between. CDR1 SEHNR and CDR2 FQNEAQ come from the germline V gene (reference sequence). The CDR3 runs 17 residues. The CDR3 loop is CASSLSQGLRQVTEAFF. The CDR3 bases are TGTGCCAGCAGCTTAAGCCAAGGGCTTAGACAGGTGACGGAAGCTTTCTTT.

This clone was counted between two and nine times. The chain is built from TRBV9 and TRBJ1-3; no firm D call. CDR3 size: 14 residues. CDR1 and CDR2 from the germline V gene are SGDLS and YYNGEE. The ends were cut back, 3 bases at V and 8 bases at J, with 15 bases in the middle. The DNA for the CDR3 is TGTGCCAGCAGCGGGACTAAGGTGGCAGACACCATATATTTT. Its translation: CASSGTKVADTIYF.

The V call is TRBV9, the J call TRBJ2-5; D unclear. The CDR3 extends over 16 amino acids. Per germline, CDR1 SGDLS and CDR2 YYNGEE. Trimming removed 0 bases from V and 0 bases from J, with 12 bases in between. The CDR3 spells CASSVVPRSNQETQYF. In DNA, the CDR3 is TGTGCCAGCAGCGTAGTGCCTCGCAGCAACCAAGAGACCCAGTACTTC.

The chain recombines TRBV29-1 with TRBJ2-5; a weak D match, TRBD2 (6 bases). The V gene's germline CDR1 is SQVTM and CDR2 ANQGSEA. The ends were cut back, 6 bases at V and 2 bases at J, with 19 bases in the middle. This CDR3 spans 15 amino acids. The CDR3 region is CSVVPGSMVQETQYF. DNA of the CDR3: TGCAGCGTAGTTCCCGGGAGCATGGTTCAAGAGACCCAGTACTTC.

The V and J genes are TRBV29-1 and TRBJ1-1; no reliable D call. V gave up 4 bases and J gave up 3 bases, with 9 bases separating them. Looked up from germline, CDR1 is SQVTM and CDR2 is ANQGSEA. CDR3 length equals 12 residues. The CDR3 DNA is TGCAGCGTTGGCTCTCGGTACACTGAAGCTTTCTTT. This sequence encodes CSVGSRYTEAFF.

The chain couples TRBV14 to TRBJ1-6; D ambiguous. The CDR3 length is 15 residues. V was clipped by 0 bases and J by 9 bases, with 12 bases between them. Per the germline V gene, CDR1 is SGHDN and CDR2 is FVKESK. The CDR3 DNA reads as TGTGCCAGCAGCCAAGAACCGGGGTGGGGTTCACCCCTCCACTTT. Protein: CASSQEPGWGSPLHF.

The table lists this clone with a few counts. CDR3 nucleotide sequence: TGTGCCATCAGTGAGATAGGGCGAGAGACCCAGTACTTC. The encoded protein is CAISEIGRETQYF. The chain is built from TRBV10-3 and TRBJ2-5; D is unclear. Per the germline V gene, CDR1 is ENHRY and CDR2 is SYGVKD. This CDR3 contains 13 residues. V was trimmed by 2 bases and J by 4 bases, leaving 8 bases between them.